The TCR beta chain described here comes from a study of cytomegalovirus exposure and HLA in healthy donors. Study-level results: Reports credit the classifier with highly specific, highly sensitive diagnosis of cytomegalovirus status. TCR beta V segments were, for the most part, productive about 90% or about 30% of the time in an earlier analysis.

V lost 3 bases and J lost 2, with 4 bases in between. The germline V gene has CDR1 MGHRA and CDR2 YSYEKL. CDR3 length: 12 amino acids. A multiplex PCR was run with 60 Vbeta primers and 13 Jbeta primers. Method: immunoSEQ multiplex PCR; TCRdb's copy keeps in-frame clones and lacks some. This specimen shows approximately 50,000 clones; the ten leading clones hold about 2%. Points on this clone: Antigen unknown.

The chain has TRBV4-1 and TRBJ1-1; no clear D. This TCR was sampled from a female donor in good health and CMV-seronegative. The sequencing input was PBMCs. The CDR3 reads CASSQGNTEAFF. In DNA, the CDR3 is TGCGCCAGCAGCCAGGGCAACACTGAAGCTTTCTTT.